This T cell receptor (beta chain) appears in the sequencing data of a study of patients and donors after allogeneic stem cell transplantation. TCRdb reprocessed the RT-PCR reads with MiXCR, giving one entry per CDR3 protein. The sample records 900,000 to 1,000,000 distinct CDR3 sequences, approximately 19% being singletons. The table lists this clonotype with a few counts. The CDR3 consists of 15 residues. V dropped 4 bases and J dropped 2 bases, with 15 bases sitting between them. CDR1 and CDR2 from the germline V gene are SGHRS and YFSETQ. The sequence was collected from a human donor who was either an allogeneic HSCT recipient or a stem cell or donor lymphocyte infusion donor (not recorded which). It is not recorded whose cells these are; they may come from a transplant donor. J is TRBJ2-5 and V is TRBV5-1; D possibly uses TRBD1 or TRBD2 (5 bases each). Sequencing was carried out using blood, either unsorted or a sorted T cell fraction (not recorded which). The CDR3 loop is CASSLRDPLQETQYF. In DNA, the CDR3 is TGCGCCAGCAGCCTCCGGGACCCACTACAAGAGACCCAGTACTTC.